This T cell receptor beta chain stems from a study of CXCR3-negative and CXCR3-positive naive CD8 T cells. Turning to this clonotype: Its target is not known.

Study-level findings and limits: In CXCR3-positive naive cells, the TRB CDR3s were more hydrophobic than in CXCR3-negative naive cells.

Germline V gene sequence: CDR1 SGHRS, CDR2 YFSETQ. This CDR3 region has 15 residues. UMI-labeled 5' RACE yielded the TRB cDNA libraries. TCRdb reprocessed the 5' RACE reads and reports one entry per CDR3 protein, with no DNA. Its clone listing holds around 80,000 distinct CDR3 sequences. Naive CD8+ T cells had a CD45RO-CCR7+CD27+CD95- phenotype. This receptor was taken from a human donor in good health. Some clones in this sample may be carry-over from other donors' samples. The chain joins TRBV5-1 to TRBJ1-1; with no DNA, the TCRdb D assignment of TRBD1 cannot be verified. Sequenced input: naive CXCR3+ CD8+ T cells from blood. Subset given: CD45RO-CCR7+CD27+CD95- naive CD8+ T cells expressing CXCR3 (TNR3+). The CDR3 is CASSLATGQFTEAFF.